The clone carrying this T cell receptor (beta chain) turned up a few times. The antigen is unknown. The data were obtained in a study of CD8+ T cells in alopecia areata. Points from the study as a whole: Lesional scalp exceeded normal scalp in clonality, especially in alopecia totalis/universalis. TCR sharing across patients was less clear than in mice, possibly HLA-related.

Documented treatment: oral pan-JAK inhibitor, 5-10 mg twice daily. cDNA serving as the sequencing template came from extracted, reverse transcribed RNA. The data were produced by immunoSEQ multiplex PCR, yet TCRdb's version contains in-frame clones alone and is incomplete. The table records over 120,000 clones, around 50% of them present only once. CDR1 SGHAT and CDR2 FQNNGV come from the germline V gene. CDR3 length: 17 residues. V was trimmed by 2 bases and J by 5 bases, leaving 21 bases between them. This receptor was obtained from a human donor with alopecia areata. Sequencing used CD8+ T cells sorted from blood, obtained at week 4, from a patient treated with tofacitinib. The rearrangement uses TRBV11-2 and TRBJ1-1; D is unclear. CDR3 loop: CASSLNDLRRLGTEAFF. CDR3 coding DNA: TGTGCCAGCAGCTTAAATGATCTGCGTCGATTGGGAACTGAAGCTTTCTTT.